This T cell receptor beta chain was obtained from a study of T-cell reconstitution after alpha-beta-depleted transplantation in children. This clonotype was observed at least ten times. Preparation of the TCRbeta library involved a method that used unique molecular identifiers. TCRdb ran MiXCR on the PCR reads and lists one entry per CDR3 protein. The table lists 190,000 or so distinct CDR3 sequences, approximately 6.8% of them singletons. CDR3 length: 15 amino acids. Trimming pared 0 bases from V and 3 bases from J, leaving 12 bases between. Germline V lookup: CDR1 SGHVS, CDR2 FNYEAQ. The material sequenced was PBMCs from the stem cell graft donor, taken from the stem cell graft. The chain joins TRBV7-6 to TRBJ2-7; D is possibly TRBD1 (6 bases). The receptor's source is a human donor who donated a stem cell graft to a child with Wiskott-Aldrich syndrome. This chain's CDR3 is CASSLAGDIGYEQYF. DNA of the CDR3: TGTGCCAGCAGCTTAGCGGGGGACATCGGCTACGAGCAGTACTTC.